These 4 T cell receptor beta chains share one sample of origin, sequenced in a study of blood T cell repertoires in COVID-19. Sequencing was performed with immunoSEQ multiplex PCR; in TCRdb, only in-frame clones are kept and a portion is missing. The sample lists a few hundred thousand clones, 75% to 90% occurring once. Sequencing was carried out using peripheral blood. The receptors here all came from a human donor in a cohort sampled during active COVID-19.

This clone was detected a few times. The CDR3 DNA reads TGTGCCAGCAGCCGAACTGCAGGGGGCCAGTATAATTCACCCCTCCACTTT. Amino acids: CASSRTAGGQYNSPLHF. This chain uses TRBV6-6 with TRBJ1-6, with 8 positions matching TRBD1. The V segment lost 6 bases and the J segment 4 bases; nucleotides outside the gene matches: 11. Looked up from germline, CDR1 is MNHNY and CDR2 is SVGAGI (reference sequence). This CDR3 is 17 amino acids long.

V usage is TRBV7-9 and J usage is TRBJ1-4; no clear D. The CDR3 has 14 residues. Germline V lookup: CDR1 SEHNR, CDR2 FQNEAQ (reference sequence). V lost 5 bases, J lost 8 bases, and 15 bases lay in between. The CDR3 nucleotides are TGTGCCAGCAGCCTAAGAGACGGGAAAGAAAAACTGTTTTTT. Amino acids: CASSLRDGKEKLFF.

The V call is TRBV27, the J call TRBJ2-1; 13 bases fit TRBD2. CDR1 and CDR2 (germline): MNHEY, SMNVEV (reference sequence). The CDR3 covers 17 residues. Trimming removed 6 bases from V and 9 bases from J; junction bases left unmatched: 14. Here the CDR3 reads CASRFLLAGGPMGEQFF. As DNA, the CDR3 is TGTGCCAGCAGATTTCTACTAGCGGGAGGGCCTATGGGTGAGCAGTTCTTC.

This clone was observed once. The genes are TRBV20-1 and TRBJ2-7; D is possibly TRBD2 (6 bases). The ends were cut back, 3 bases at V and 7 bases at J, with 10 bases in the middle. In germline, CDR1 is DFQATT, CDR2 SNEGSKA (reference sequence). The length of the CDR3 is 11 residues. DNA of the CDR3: TGCAGTGCTAGTGGGAGGCTGGAGCAGTACTTC. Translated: CSASGRLEQYF.